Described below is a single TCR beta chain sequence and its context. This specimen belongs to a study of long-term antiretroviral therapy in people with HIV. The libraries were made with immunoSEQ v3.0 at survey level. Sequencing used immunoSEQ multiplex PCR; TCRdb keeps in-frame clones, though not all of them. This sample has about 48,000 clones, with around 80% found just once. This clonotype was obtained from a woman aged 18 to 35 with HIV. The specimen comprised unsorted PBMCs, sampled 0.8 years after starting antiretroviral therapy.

The DNA for the CDR3 is TGTGCCAGTAGTCCCGCATGGGATAGCAATCAGCCCCAGCATTTT. Amino acid sequence: CASSPAWDSNQPQHF. The V call is TRBV19, the J call TRBJ1-5; no reliable D call. The CDR3 loop spans 15 amino acids. Looked up from germline, CDR1 is LNHDA and CDR2 is SQIVND (reference sequence). The ends were cut back, 5 bases at V and 0 bases at J, with 11 bases in the middle.